This T cell receptor (beta chain) was recorded in a study of cytomegalovirus exposure and HLA in healthy donors. This clone appeared a few times. Antigen specificity is unknown. Study-wide points: Common viral pathogens seemed to be connected with several of the most significant clusters, according to a later analysis. Per published reports, the classifier diagnosed cytomegalovirus status with high specificity and sensitivity.

Primers included in the PCR were 60 Vbeta and 13 Jbeta primers. Method: immunoSEQ multiplex PCR; TCRdb's copy keeps in-frame clones and lacks some. The table shows approximately 100,000 clones, with roughly 79% occurring only once. The sequenced material came from PBMCs. This clonotype was sampled from a woman between 40 and 55 years old in good health and CMV-seronegative.

The CDR3, as DNA: TGTGCCAGTGGCGGTGCAGGGGCGGGAGAGACCCAGTACTTC. Amino acid sequence: CASGGAGAGETQYF. This rearrangement joins TRBV6-5 to TRBJ2-5, with D tentatively TRBD1 (6 bases). With 9 bases removed from V and 4 bases from J, the gap between germline ends came to 18 bases. The CDR3 is made up of 14 amino acids. Germline loops: CDR1 MNHEY, CDR2 SVGAGI.